The 24 T cell receptor beta chains below come from one sample, sequenced in a study of T-cell reconstitution after alpha-beta-depleted transplantation in children. Library preparation (for TCRbeta) was performed with unique molecular identifiers. TCRdb passed the PCR reads through MiXCR, listing each CDR3 protein once. This table has about 610,000 distinct CDR3 sequences, about 10% appearing once. Material: PBMCs from the stem cell graft donor, obtained from the stem cell graft. All receptors derive from a human donor who donated a stem cell graft to a child with acute myeloid leukemia.

This rearrangement joins TRBV11-2 to TRBJ2-1; TRBD1 aligns across 9 bases. The V gene end was trimmed by 6 bases and the J gene end by 7 bases; junction bases not matched to a gene: 10. The CDR3 loop spans 15 amino acids. Germline-derived CDR1 and CDR2 are SGHAT and FQNNGV. The CDR3 is CASSLTGGTRNEQFF. The CDR3, as DNA: TGTGCCAGCAGTCTCACAGGGGGCACTAGGAATGAGCAGTTCTTC. Full variable domain (outside the CDR3, taken from reference TRBV11-2 and TRBJ2-1): EAGVAQSPRYKIIEKRQSVAFWCNPISGHATLYWYQQILGQGPKLLIQFQNNGVVDDSQLPKDRFSAERLKGVDSTLKIQPAKLEDSAVYLCASSLTGGTRNEQFFGPGTRLTVL.

This clonotype was seen a handful of times. The junction and the germline gene differ at one end; a read error may be behind it. This chain links TRBV20-1 with TRBJ2-7; weak D call: TRBD1 (5 bases). This CDR3 contains 14 residues. Germline V lookup: CDR1 DFQATT, CDR2 SNEGSKA (reference sequence). Here the CDR3 DNA reads TGCAGTGCTAGAGACCAGGGCGGTCCGTACGAGCAGCACTTC. Protein product: CSARDQGGPYEQHF.

This chain connects TRBV4-3 to TRBJ2-7, with D uncertain. This CDR3 is 13 amino acids long. Trimming cost V 1 base and J 3 bases, with 7 bases left between them. Germline V CDR1 and CDR2: LGHNA, YSLEER. The CDR3 loop reads CASSQGPDYEQYF. The CDR3 DNA reads as TGCGCCAGCAGCCAAGGTCCAGACTACGAGCAGTACTTC.

The chain uses TRBV5-1 and TRBJ2-3, with 7 bases fitting TRBD2. This CDR3 is 15 amino acids long. Germline V gene data show CDR1 as SGHRS and CDR2 as YFSETQ. Trimming cost V 3 bases and J 2 bases; bases outside gene matches: 6. The CDR3 DNA reads TGCGCCAGCAGCTCCCTAGCGGCGCCCACAGATACGCAGTATTTT. This encodes CASSSLAAPTDTQYF.

This clonotype was recorded a few times. The genes are TRBV3-1 and TRBJ2-7; 9 bases fit TRBD2. Trimming removed 3 bases from V and 2 bases from J; junction bases left unmatched: 5. From germline, CDR1 is LGHDT and CDR2 YNNKEL (reference sequence). This CDR3 region has 15 residues. CDR3 in DNA: TGTGCCAGCAGCCATGAGGGACTAGCCCCCTACGAGCAGTACTTC. It is translated as CASSHEGLAPYEQYF.

The DNA of the CDR3 is TGTGCCATCAAACCGGGACAGGGCTACTACGAGCAGTACTTC. Its protein product is CAIKPGQGYYEQYF. V gene TRBV10-3 combines with J gene TRBJ2-7; 9 positions match TRBD1. This CDR3 has 14 amino acids. V gave up 7 bases and J gave up 3 bases; unmatched junction bases: 7. The germline CDR1 and CDR2 sequences are ENHRY and SYGVKD.

This clonotype was recorded many times. The chain employs TRBV9 and TRBJ2-2; perhaps TRBD2 as D (6 bases). Germline CDR1 and CDR2: SGDLS and YYNGEE. The CDR3 contains 14 residues. Trimming cost V 0 bases and J 8 bases, with 11 bases left between them. For the CDR3, the DNA is TGTGCCAGCAGCGTAGAGTCCGGGAGAGGGGAGCTGTTTTTT. It is translated as CASSVESGRGELFF. The full variable domain, with the rest looked up from reference TRBV9 and TRBJ2-2, is DSGVTQTPKHLITATGQRVTLRCSPRSGDLSVYWYQQSLDQGLQFLIQYYNGEERAKGNILERFSAQQFPDLHSELNLSSLELGDSALYFCASSVESGRGELFFGEGSRLTVL.

The chain uses TRBV4-3 and TRBJ2-5; D is tentatively TRBD1 or TRBD2 (5 bases each). V was trimmed by 0 bases and J by 2 bases, leaving 7 bases between them. Germline-derived CDR1 and CDR2 are LGHNA and YSLEER. The CDR3 runs to 14 residues. CDR3 nucleotides: TGCGCCAGCAGCCAAGATTGGGGGCAAGAGACCCAGTACTTC. Its protein is CASSQDWGQETQYF.

At least ten counts were recorded for this clonotype. This chain connects TRBV6-5 to TRBJ2-2; D unresolved. V was trimmed by 5 bases and J by 4 bases, leaving 5 bases between them. This CDR3 is 12 amino acids long. The germline V gene encodes CDR1 MNHEY and CDR2 SVGAGI. The CDR3 DNA reads as TGTGCCAGCAGTCCCACCACCGGGGAGCTGTTTTTT. Its translation: CASSPTTGELFF.

This clonotype was seen ten or more times. The chain is built from TRBV28 and TRBJ1-6; 7 bases map to TRBD1. The CDR3 spans 15 residues. With 6 bases clipped from V and 6 bases from J, the junction kept 8 bases outside the gene matches. CDR1 and CDR2 from the germline V gene are MDHEN and SYDVKM. Here the CDR3 reads CASSITGAGNSPLHF. The CDR3 DNA reads as TGTGCCAGCAGCATAACAGGGGCTGGTAATTCACCCCTCCACTTT.

This clonotype was seen many times. The CDR3 protein is CSSDTDTQYF. As DNA, the CDR3 is TGCAGTTCCGACACAGATACGCAGTATTTT. The chain carries TRBV29-1 and TRBJ2-3; no reliable D call. The CDR3 spans 10 residues. Germline values: CDR1 SQVTM, CDR2 ANQGSEA.

At least ten counts were recorded for this clonotype. The chain joins TRBV10-3 to TRBJ2-1; D uncertain. V lost 0 bases and J 6 bases, leaving 6 bases between the germline ends. Per germline, CDR1 ENHRY and CDR2 SYGVKD. The CDR3 is 13 amino acids. The CDR3 loop reads CAISESTLNEQFF. The CDR3 nucleotides read TGTGCCATCAGTGAGTCAACCCTCAATGAGCAGTTCTTC.

This clonotype showed up many times. The rearrangement joins TRBV11-2 to TRBJ2-3, with 7 bases fitting TRBD2. The CDR3 sequence is 14 residues long. Trimming at V came to 0 bases and at J to 9 bases, leaving 6 bases not matched to a gene. Germline CDR1 reads SGHAT; CDR2 reads FQNNGV. Here the CDR3 reads CASSLESGAGTQYF. The CDR3 nucleotides read TGTGCCAGCAGCTTAGAAAGCGGGGCGGGCACGCAGTATTTT.

This clonotype was recorded a few times. The chain employs TRBV11-1 and TRBJ2-6; D remains ambiguous. Trimming left V 6 bases short and J 0 bases short, with 9 bases between. This CDR3 has 15 residues. Germline V lookup: CDR1 SGHAT, CDR2 FQDESV (reference sequence). The CDR3 is CASRRPSSGANVLTF. CDR3 coding DNA: TGTGCCAGCAGACGGCCCAGCTCTGGGGCCAACGTCCTGACTTTC. The whole variable domain, remainder taken from reference TRBV11-1 and TRBJ2-6, is EAEVAQSPRYKITEKSQAVAFWCDPISGHATLYWYRQILGQGPELLVQFQDESVVDDSQLPKDRFSAERLKGVDSTLKIQPAELGDSAMYLCASRRPSSGANVLTFGAGSRLTVL.

The V gene is TRBV20-1, the J gene TRBJ1-1, with unresolved D. The V end lost 5 bases, the J end lost 1 base, and 11 bases lay between the germline ends. The germline CDR1 and CDR2 sequences are DFQATT and SNEGSKA (reference sequence). The CDR3 covers 13 residues. CDR3 sequence: CSAFRSANTEAFF. CDR3 sequence (DNA): TGCAGTGCTTTCAGATCGGCGAACACTGAAGCTTTCTTT.

The chain uses TRBV28 and TRBJ2-7; D remains unclear. In germline, CDR1 is MDHEN, CDR2 SYDVKM. The V and J ends lost 7 bases and 2 bases respectively, with 6 bases between them. CDR3 length: 11 amino acids. CDR3 loop: CASIRAYEQYF. In DNA form, the CDR3 reads TGTGCCAGCATAAGAGCCTACGAGCAGTACTTC.

As regards this clonotype: Possible read error: a much larger clone is one base away. The chain combines TRBV28 with TRBJ2-1; TRBD2 matches 9 bases. There are 15 residues in the CDR3. Germline loops: CDR1 MDHEN, CDR2 SYDVKM. This CDR3 is CSSSLGGGRVNEQFF. For the CDR3, the DNA is TGTTCCAGCAGTCTCGGGGGCGGGAGGGTAAATGAGCAGTTCTTC.

V gene TRBV7-2 combines with J gene TRBJ2-5, with 10 bases that match TRBD2. Per germline, CDR1 SGHTA and CDR2 FQGNSA. V lost 0 bases and J lost 4; bases outside the gene matches: 8. The CDR3 totals 17 residues. This chain's CDR3 is CASSLALSLAGVETQYF. The CDR3 DNA reads TGTGCCAGCAGCTTAGCATTAAGCCTAGCGGGAGTAGAGACCCAGTACTTC.

This clonotype was counted a few times. The chain links TRBV6-5 to TRBJ2-2; 12 positions match TRBD2. CDR1 MNHEY and CDR2 SVGAGI come from the germline V gene. The V gene end was trimmed by 0 bases and the J gene end by 7 bases; junction bases not matched to a gene: 6. CDR3 length equals 17 residues. In DNA form, the CDR3 reads TGTGCCAGCAGTTACTCCGGGCTAGCGGGAGGGCGCGGGGAGCTGTTTTTT. This gives the protein CASSYSGLAGGRGELFF.

This rearrangement joins TRBV6-2 or TRBV6-3 to TRBJ2-1; TRBD2 aligns across 9 bases. The junction had 12 bases not matched to a gene; V was cut back by 8 bases and J by 7 bases. CDR1 MNHEY and CDR2 SVGEGT come from the germline V gene. CDR3 size: 15 residues. CDR3 in DNA: TGTGCCAGCCATTTAGCGGGAGCCCTCTTGAATGAGCAGTTCTTC. Translated: CASHLAGALLNEQFF.

This clonotype appeared a few times. The gene calls are TRBV28 and TRBJ1-4; tentatively, D is TRBD1 (5 bases). Germline CDR1 MDHEN, CDR2 SYDVKM. This CDR3 is 17 amino acids long. Trimming removed 1 base at V and 8 bases at J, with 20 bases between. The CDR3 coding sequence is TGTGCCAGCAGTTTATCGGTACTGAGGCAGTCAGGGGAAAAACTGTTTTTT. This codes for CASSLSVLRQSGEKLFF.

This clonotype was observed at least ten times. The rearrangement joins TRBV29-1 to TRBJ2-7, with D perhaps TRBD2 (6 bases). The V end lost 7 bases, the J end lost 6 bases, and 16 bases lay between the germline ends. The CDR3 runs 12 residues. The germline gives CDR1 SQVTM, CDR2 ANQGSEA. The CDR3 region is CSGGTQGGEQYF. For the CDR3, the DNA is TGCAGCGGAGGGACGCAGGGAGGCGAGCAGTACTTC.

To note about this clonotype: The CDR3 carries no conserved terminal phenylalanine or tryptophan, so it likely arises from a read error. The rearrangement joins TRBV28 to TRBJ2-2, with D possibly called TRBD1 or TRBD2 (6 bases each). The V gene lost 7 bases and the J gene lost 4 bases, with 19 bases spanning the gap. CDR3 length: 16 residues. Germline values: CDR1 MDHEN, CDR2 SYDVKM. CDR3 in amino acids: CASTSMGGVGTGELFC. CDR3 DNA sequence: TGTGCCAGCACCTCAATGGGGGGCGTTGGCACCGGGGAGCTGTTTTGT.

The CDR3 region has the DNA TGTGCCATCAGCCCTGGACTAGCGGGAAGCACAGATACGCAGTATTTT. Translating gives CAISPGLAGSTDTQYF. The V gene is TRBV10-3, the J gene TRBJ2-3; 12 bases fit TRBD2. The germline V gene has CDR1 ENHRY and CDR2 SYGVKD. Germline trimming cut 6 bases from V and 0 bases from J; bases unmatched to any gene: 4. The CDR3 length is 16 residues.